The 20 T cell receptor beta chains in this list originate from one sample, sequenced in a study of blood T cell repertoires in COVID-19. This table comes from immunoSEQ multiplex PCR, and its TCRdb copy is limited to in-frame clones, with some not included. The sample lists around 100,000 clones, 70% to 90% occurring once. Material: peripheral blood. The receptors stem from a man in his forties or fifties with active or convalescent COVID-19.

V gene TRBV28 combines with J gene TRBJ1-1; D is ambiguous. From germline, CDR1 is MDHEN and CDR2 SYDVKM. Trimming took off 8 bases at V and 4 bases at J, with 17 bases between the two ends. The CDR3 spans 14 residues. CDR3 in DNA: TGTGCCAGCCACCCAGCCGCAGCGATCACTGAAGCTTTCTTT. It translates to CASHPAAAITEAFF.

This chain connects TRBV18 to TRBJ2-7, with D tentatively TRBD1 (6 bases). This CDR3 has 13 residues. The V and J ends lost 1 base and 3 bases respectively, with 7 bases between them. The germline gives CDR1 KGHSH, CDR2 LQKENI. CDR3 region: CASSPRQDYEQYF. As DNA, the CDR3 is TGTGCCAGCTCACCACGACAGGACTACGAGCAGTACTTC.

The chain employs TRBV12-3 or TRBV12-4 and TRBJ2-1, with unresolved D. V gave up 6 bases and J gave up 6 bases, with 9 bases separating them. The length of the CDR3 is 12 residues. The CDR3 sequence: CASRFTRNEQFF. In DNA form, the CDR3 reads TGTGCCAGCAGGTTCACTCGCAATGAGCAGTTCTTC.

This clone appeared once. This chain joins TRBV9 and TRBJ2-2; 8 nucleotides align to TRBD1. Germline CDR1 and CDR2: SGDLS and YYNGEE. With 3 bases clipped from V and 6 bases from J, the junction kept 7 bases outside the gene matches. This CDR3 is 15 amino acids long. For the CDR3, the DNA is TGTGCCAGCAGCGCAGGACAGGGTGGGGCCGGGGAGCTGTTTTTT. It encodes CASSAGQGGAGELFF.

The chain recombines TRBV5-1 with TRBJ2-1; 7 positions match TRBD1. This CDR3 is built from 15 residues. The J segment lost 3 bases and the V segment lost 1 base, leaving 4 bases of the junction unmatched. Germline V lookup: CDR1 SGHRS, CDR2 YFSETQ. CDR3 loop: CASSLRGQSYNEQFF. CDR3 nucleotides: TGCGCCAGCAGCTTGAGGGGACAGAGCTACAATGAGCAGTTCTTC.

The chain employs TRBV9 and TRBJ1-6; TRBD1 might be the D (5 bases). The germline gives CDR1 SGDLS, CDR2 YYNGEE. The CDR3 covers 16 residues. Trimming stripped 0 bases from V and 5 bases from J, with 12 bases between. CDR3 coding DNA: TGTGCCAGCAGCGTAGGCCAGGGAGGGGATAATTCACCCCTCCACTTT. Translation: CASSVGQGGDNSPLHF.

The chain joins TRBV10-3 to TRBJ1-5; 8 bases agree with TRBD1. This CDR3 is 13 amino acids long. V lost 11 bases and J lost 7; bases outside the gene matches: 10. CDR1 ENHRY and CDR2 SYGVKD come from the germline V gene. CDR3: CAPLTGVNQPQHF. In DNA, the CDR3 is TGTGCCCCCTTGACAGGGGTTAACCAGCCCCAGCATTTT.

This clone was seen a handful of times. This chain connects TRBV2 to TRBJ2-3; the D is unclear. This CDR3 spans 15 amino acids. V shed 3 bases and J shed 3 bases, with 13 bases lying between them. Germline CDR1 is SNHLY and CDR2 is FYNNEI. The CDR3 nucleotides read TGTGCCAGCAGTGAGGCAGGTATGAAGACAGATACGCAGTATTTT. Protein sequence: CASSEAGMKTDTQYF. The full variable domain, rest sourced from reference TRBV2 and TRBJ2-3, is EPEVTQTPSHQVTQMGQEVILRCVPISNHLYFYWYRQILGQKVEFLVSFYNNEISEKSEIFDDQFSVERPDGSNFTLKIRSTKLEDSAMYFCASSEAGMKTDTQYFGPGTRLTVL.

Comments on this clone: Distinct nucleotide sequences in the sample also encode this CDR3. The rearrangement joins TRBV5-1 to TRBJ2-3; D not resolved. This CDR3 contains 14 residues. Germline V gene data show CDR1 as SGHRS and CDR2 as YFSETQ. Trimming left V 2 bases short and J 4 bases short, with 11 bases between. DNA for the CDR3: TGCGCCAGCAGCTTAAATGCGGCAGCAGATACGCAGTATTTT. Translating gives CASSLNAAADTQYF.

The rearrangement joins TRBV5-1 to TRBJ1-4; 7 bases fit TRBD1. Germline values: CDR1 SGHRS, CDR2 YFSETQ. The CDR3 runs to 14 residues. V dropped 7 bases and J dropped 3; count of bases not matched to a gene: 6. CDR3 residues: CASQNRGPNEKLFF. The CDR3 region has the DNA TGCGCCAGCCAGAACAGGGGACCTAATGAAAAACTGTTTTTT. The entire variable domain, with the rest obtained from reference TRBV5-1 and TRBJ1-4, is as follows: KAGVTQTPRYLIKTRGQQVTLSCSPISGHRSVSWYQQTPGQGLQFLFEYFSETQRNKGNFPGRFSGRQFSNSRSEMNVSTLELGDSALYLCASQNRGPNEKLFFGSGTQLSVL.

The chain uses TRBV19 and TRBJ2-4; 7 bases line up with TRBD1. V shed 0 bases and J 1 base; nucleotides not matched to a gene: 3. CDR3 length: 16 amino acids. Per the germline V gene, CDR1 is LNHDA and CDR2 is SQIVND (reference sequence). CDR3 region: CASSIDRGQAKNIQYF. Written as DNA, the CDR3 is TGTGCCAGTAGTATAGACCGGGGACAGGCCAAAAACATTCAGTACTTC.

The chain's CDR3 is CAIRTTGNEQFF. CDR3 bases: TGTGCCATCAGGACGACAGGGAATGAGCAGTTCTTC. This chain uses TRBV10-3 with TRBJ2-1, with 7 bases fitting TRBD1. Germline V gene data show CDR1 as ENHRY and CDR2 as SYGVKD. The J segment lost 7 bases and the V segment lost 6 bases, leaving 3 bases of the junction unmatched. The CDR3 extends over 12 amino acids.

There are a few counts of this clone. This chain uses TRBV5-6 with TRBJ2-2; D is possibly TRBD1 (6 bases). V was cut by 8 bases and J by 0 bases, with 20 bases left in between. The CDR3 covers 17 residues. Germline CDR1 and CDR2: SGHDT and YYEEEE. CDR3 sequence: CASSVSQGMPNTGELFF. In nucleotides, the CDR3 is TGTGCCAGTAGTGTTTCTCAGGGGATGCCGAACACCGGGGAGCTGTTTTTT.

This clone appeared once. The rearrangement joins TRBV2 to TRBJ2-2; TRBD1 matches at 7 bases. The ends lost 7 bases at V and 4 bases at J; junction bases unmatched: 6. From germline, CDR1 is SNHLY and CDR2 FYNNEI. The CDR3 is 14 amino acids. CDR3 nucleotides: TGTGCCAGCATCCAGGGGGAAGGCACCGGGGAGCTGTTTTTT. This encodes CASIQGEGTGELFF.

Only one count was recorded for this clone. The chain has TRBV5-1 and TRBJ1-1, with 7 bases identical to TRBD1. Unmatched junction bases numbered 16, after V lost 1 base and J lost 4 bases. Germline V gene lookup returns CDR1 SGHRS and CDR2 YFSETQ. The CDR3 has 18 residues. This CDR3 reads CASSLHGEIQGLRTEAFF. The CDR3 region has the DNA TGCGCCAGCAGCTTGCATGGGGAGATACAGGGGTTGCGCACTGAAGCTTTCTTT.

The rearrangement links TRBV2 to TRBJ2-5; D gene ambiguous. Germline-derived CDR1 and CDR2 are SNHLY and FYNNEI. The CDR3 is 12 residues long. Trimming took off 5 bases at V and 0 bases at J, with 4 bases between the two ends. CDR3 nucleotides: TGTGCCAGCAGTCTCTACCAAGAGACCCAGTACTTC. Protein: CASSLYQETQYF.

This clone came up once. The chain links TRBV3-1 (or the pseudogene TRBV3-2) to TRBJ2-1; 10 bases are shared with TRBD2. Per the germline V gene, CDR1 is LGHDT and CDR2 is YNNKEL (reference sequence). The CDR3 has 16 residues. Trimming at V came to 6 bases and at J to 0 bases, leaving 5 bases not matched to a gene. The CDR3 loop is CASRAGLASSYNEQFF. Written as DNA, the CDR3 is TGTGCCAGCAGAGCGGGACTAGCGAGCTCCTACAATGAGCAGTTCTTC.

The chain is built from TRBV10-3 and TRBJ1-3; weak D call: TRBD1 (5 bases). The V gene's germline CDR1 is ENHRY and CDR2 SYGVKD. Trimming removed 5 bases at V and 2 bases at J, with 13 bases between. CDR3 length: 15 amino acids. CDR3 loop: CAISTTESPGNTIYF. The CDR3 bases are TGTGCCATCAGTACGACAGAGTCCCCTGGAAACACCATATATTTT.

V usage is TRBV4-3 and J usage is TRBJ2-5, with 7 bases matching TRBD2. Germline V gene data show CDR1 as LGHNA and CDR2 as YSLEER. The CDR3 is made up of 16 amino acids. The V segment lost 0 bases and the J segment 5 bases; nucleotides outside the gene matches: 9. CDR3 sequence reads: CASSQDRGVDVETQYF. CDR3 bases: TGCGCCAGCAGCCAAGATCGGGGGGTGGACGTTGAGACCCAGTACTTC.

The CDR3 sequence is CSVKLAAQETQYF. CDR3 bases: TGCAGCGTTAAACTAGCGGCGCAAGAGACCCAGTACTTC. The chain carries TRBV29-1 and TRBJ2-5, with TRBD2 matching over 8 bases. CDR3 size: 13 residues. The V gene's germline CDR1 is SQVTM and CDR2 ANQGSEA. V shed 5 bases, J shed 2 bases, and the junction held 4 bases outside the gene matches.